These T cell receptor beta chains were read from a single sample in a study of beta chain features in type 1 diabetes. Libraries were prepared by immunoSEQ multiplex PCR; TCRdb keeps only in-frame clonotypes and omits some of them. This sample has around 710,000 clones, with 9.5% to 15% found just once. Sequencing was performed on naive CD4+ T cells from blood. The receptor source for this set is a man under 40 with type 1 diabetes. Both conserved end residues are part of each CDR3. The D gene is left open where the match is weak. Size values are once, few and many counts, or a class for expanded clones, and some rows have none.

clone_size | j_call | d_call | v_call | cdr3_nt | cdr3_aa
few | TRBJ2-7 | . | TRBV5-1 | TGCGCCAGCAGCTTGGACAGGGCCGGGGAGGAGTACTTC | CASSLDRAGEEYF
. | TRBJ1-2 | TRBD1 | TRBV4-3 | TGCGCCAGCAGCCGACAGGGAGGGGGCTATGGCTACACCTTC | CASSRQGGGYGYTF
. | TRBJ2-7 | . | TRBV28 | TGTGCCAGCAGCAGGCAGGGCTCCTACGAGCAGTACTTC | CASSRQGSYEQYF
. | TRBJ2-7 | . | TRBV7-2 | TGTGCCAGCAGCTTGCCCAACCACTACGAGCAGTACTTC | CASSLPNHYEQYF
. | TRBJ2-7 | . | TRBV28 | TGTGCCAGCGGTCAAGATGTCAAGCAGTACTTC | CASGQDVKQYF
few | TRBJ2-3 | TRBD1 | TRBV2 | TGTGCCAGCAGTTCTCAAGGGACAGGGGGCACAGATACGCAGTATTTT | CASSSQGTGGTDTQYF
. | TRBJ1-5 | . | TRBV7-8 | TGTGCCAGCAGCTTAGCTTTCTATCAGCCCCAGCATTTT | CASSLAFYQPQHF
. | TRBJ2-7 | . | TRBV2 | TGTGCCAGCAGTGTTGACCCCTACGAGCAGTACTTC | CASSVDPYEQYF
. | TRBJ2-5 | . | TRBV5-4 | TGTGCCAGCAGGCGGGACATGGCGATGGAGACCCAGTACTTC | CASRRDMAMETQYF
. | TRBJ2-1 | . | TRBV18 | TGTGCCAGCTCACCTCCGGACCCCAATGAGCAGTTCTTC | CASSPPDPNEQFF
. | TRBJ1-4 | . | TRBV11-2 | TGTGCCAGCAGCTTAGATCAGCGGGGGAATGAAAAACTGTTTTTT | CASSLDQRGNEKLFF
. | TRBJ1-4 | . | TRBV6-6 | TGTGCCAGCAGTTACAGAGGCCATAATGAAAAACTGTTTTTT | CASSYRGHNEKLFF
few | TRBJ2-1 | . | TRBV5-6 | TGTGCCAGCAGCTTTCGTCCCGGGCGGCACAATGAGCAGTTCTTC | CASSFRPGRHNEQFF
. | TRBJ2-3 | . | TRBV7-2 | TGTGCCAGCAGCTTCACAGTCACAGATACGCAGTATTTT | CASSFTVTDTQYF
. | TRBJ2-1 | . | TRBV4-2 | TGTGCCAGCAGCCAAGGGGGACTGGAGTACAATGAGCAGTTCTTC | CASSQGGLEYNEQFF
few | TRBJ1-5 | . | TRBV5-1 | TGCGCCAGCAGCTTGGCCGGTACATCTTATCAGCCCCAGCATTTT | CASSLAGTSYQPQHF
. | TRBJ2-7 | TRBD1 | TRBV19 | TGTGCCAGTACCCAGTCCAATCGGGACAGGTCCTACGAGCAGTACTTC | CASTQSNRDRSYEQYF
few | TRBJ2-5 | TRBD1 | TRBV13 | TGTGCCAGCAGCCCCAGGGACAGACTGGAACCGGAGACCCAGTACTTC | CASSPRDRLEPETQYF
. | TRBJ2-7 | TRBD2 | TRBV7-7 | TGTGCCAGCAGCGCCTCGACTAGCGGGGGGGCCAACGAGCAGTACTTC | CASSASTSGGANEQYF
. | TRBJ1-4 | . | TRBV28 | TGTGCCAGCAGTTTATACGGGGGATTCGGTGAAAAACTGTTTTTT | CASSLYGGFGEKLFF
few | TRBJ1-2 | . | TRBV6-5 | TGTGCCAGCAGTTACCAGGGCTACACCTTC | CASSYQGYTF
few | TRBJ1-2 | . | TRBV6-5 | TGTGCCAGCAGTTACTCACCGGGTCCCGATGGCTACACCTTC | CASSYSPGPDGYTF
. | TRBJ2-7 | . | TRBV29-1 | TGCAGCGCCCAGACCCCGAGCTCCTACGAGCAGTACTTC | CSAQTPSSYEQYF
few | TRBJ2-1 | TRBD2 | TRBV10-3 | TGTGCCATCAGTGATGGAGGACTAGCGGGGGACAATGAGCAGTTCTTC | CAISDGGLAGDNEQFF
few | TRBJ1-2 | TRBD1 | TRBV5-1 | TGCGCCAGCAGCTTGTACCACCAGGGACAGTCTACCTATGGCTACACCTTC | CASSLYHQGQSTYGYTF
. | TRBJ1-6 | . | TRBV7-9 | TGTGCCAGCAGCCCCGGGCGGGGGAATTCACCCCTCCACTTT | CASSPGRGNSPLHF
few | TRBJ2-7 | TRBD1 | TRBV25-1 | TGTGCCAGCAGTGAGTACCGGACAGGGATGAGGGCCCGCGAGCAGTACTTC | CASSEYRTGMRAREQYF
few | TRBJ2-6 | . | TRBV7-8 | TGTGCCAGCAGCCCACCAGCCCACTCTGGGGCCAACGTCCTGACTTTC | CASSPPAHSGANVLTF
. | TRBJ2-5 | TRBD2 | TRBV4-3 | TGCGCCAGCAGCCGCGGGCGGGGGTCAGAGACCCAGTACTTC | CASSRGRGSETQYF
few | TRBJ2-5 | . | TRBV7-2 | TGTGCCAGCAGCCGCCCCAGCTTGGAGACCCAGTACTTC | CASSRPSLETQYF
. | TRBJ2-7 | . | TRBV19 | TGTGCCAGTAGTATGGACTACACCTACGAGCAGTACTTC | CASSMDYTYEQYF
. | TRBJ1-3 | . | TRBV7-2 | TGTGCCAGCAGCTTAATGGTCTCTGGAAACACCATATATTTT | CASSLMVSGNTIYF
few | TRBJ2-7 | TRBD1 | TRBV2 | TGTGCCAGCAGTGGACAGGGGGCTACTTCACCCTACGAGCAGTACTTC | CASSGQGATSPYEQYF
. | TRBJ1-6 | . | TRBV30 | TGTGCCTGGAGTGTAGGCTCTAAGAGCTCCTATAATTCACCCCTCCACTTT | CAWSVGSKSSYNSPLHF
few | TRBJ2-5 | TRBD2 | TRBV7-2 | TGTGCCAGCAGCGTTACTAGCGGGGGGGAGACCCAGTACTTC | CASSVTSGGETQYF
few | TRBJ1-4 | . | TRBV28 | TGTGCCAGCAGTTTGGCGGGACGCAGGGATAATGAAAAACTGTTTTTT | CASSLAGRRDNEKLFF
few | TRBJ2-7 | . | TRBV4-3 | TGCGCCAGCAGCCAATCTATTGGAGGGTTTAACGAGCAGTACTTC | CASSQSIGGFNEQYF
. | TRBJ1-2 | . | TRBV7-9 | TGTGCCAGCAGCTTAGTAACACCTAGCTATGGCTACACCTTC | CASSLVTPSYGYTF
. | TRBJ2-7 | TRBD1 | TRBV5-1 | TGCGCCAGCAGCTTGGCGACAGGGGATGCGTACGAGCAGTACTTC | CASSLATGDAYEQYF
. | TRBJ2-3 | TRBD1 | TRBV19 | TGTGCCAGTAGTATGGTAGGGACAGGGAGATTCACAGATACGCAGTATTTT | CASSMVGTGRFTDTQYF
few | TRBJ2-7 | . | TRBV10-2 | TGCGCCAGCAGTGATGAGGGGGTCGAGCAGTACTTC | CASSDEGVEQYF
few | TRBJ2-3 | TRBD1 | TRBV6-6 | TGTGCCAGCAGGCGAGGACAGGGCACAGATACGCAGTATTTT | CASRRGQGTDTQYF
few | TRBJ1-5 | . | TRBV19 | TGTGCCAGTAGTTTGGGCCAGAGTGGAAATCAGCCCCAGCATTTT | CASSLGQSGNQPQHF
few | TRBJ1-1 | . | TRBV7-2 | TGTGCCAGCAGCCGAACATGGGCCAGTGCCACTGAAGCTTTCTTT | CASSRTWASATEAFF
. | TRBJ2-3 | . | TRBV7-8 | TGTGCCAGCAGCTTGGGGATGAGAGCGGTGAGCACAGATACGCAGTATTTT | CASSLGMRAVSTDTQYF
few | TRBJ2-7 | . | TRBV14 | TGTGCCAGCAGCCGTGAGTACGAGCAGTACTTC | CASSREYEQYF
. | TRBJ2-2 | . | TRBV5-4 | TGTGCCAGCAGCCTGAGTAATACAGGGAGGACCGGGGAGCTGTTTTTT | CASSLSNTGRTGELFF
. | TRBJ2-7 | TRBD1 | TRBV5-1 | TGCGCCAGCCAGAAGATGGGACAGGGGGGCGACGAGCAGTACTTC | CASQKMGQGGDEQYF